Sequencing of this T cell receptor (beta chain) was carried out in a study of T-cell memory formation after mild COVID-19. TCRdb analysed the 5' RACE reads with MiXCR anew, one entry per CDR3 protein. The sample yields around 300,000 distinct CDR3 sequences, roughly an eighth seen once. Germline CDR1 reads ENHRY; CDR2 reads SYGVKD. This CDR3 has 15 residues. V was trimmed by 0 bases and J by 3 bases, leaving 9 bases between them. Sequencing was done on a sample of PBMCs or a T cell subset sorted from them (not recorded which). The chain couples TRBV10-3 to TRBJ2-1; D gene ambiguous. This TCR was recovered from a man aged 18 to 30 who had mild COVID-19 (a few samples of this study predate the infection). Cell type and time point are not known. CDR3 in DNA: TGTGCCATCAGTGAGTCGAGGCTAAACTACAATGAGCAGTTCTTC. It is translated as CAISESRLNYNEQFF.